The clone carrying this T cell receptor (beta chain) was counted many times. Unique molecular identifiers were incorporated when the TCRbeta library was constructed. TCRdb independently ran MiXCR on the PCR reads; one entry per CDR3 protein. The sample contains about 640,000 distinct CDR3 sequences, approximately 17% of which appear only once. The sample comes from a study of T-cell reconstitution after alpha-beta-depleted transplantation in children. This CDR3 region has 13 residues. Trimming cost V 1 base and J 1 base, with 3 bases left between them. The germline gives CDR1 SGHKS, CDR2 YYEKEE (reference sequence).

The origin of this receptor is a human donor who donated a stem cell graft to a child with acute myeloid leukemia. V and J are TRBV5-5 and TRBJ1-3; unclear D gene. The sample in question was PBMCs from the stem cell graft donor, obtained from the stem cell graft. The DNA for the CDR3 is TGTGCCAGCAGCTTGACTTCTGGAAACACCATATATTTT. This translates into CASSLTSGNTIYF.